Reported below is one TCR beta chain. Its antigen remains unknown. This entry belongs to a study of blood T cells in healthy people across ages. About the research overall: The capture of about one barcoded beta molecule per two T cells was achieved by template switching.

CDR1 is SQVTM and CDR2 is ANQGSEA in the germline V gene. The CDR3 contains 14 residues. Trimming stripped 7 bases from V and 2 bases from J, with 16 bases between. For the second PCR, which ran for about 6 to 12 cycles, a sample-barcoded 5' primer and a J-beta primer mix were used. TCRdb re-derived calls from the 5' RACE reads in MiXCR, one entry per CDR3 protein. Among 750,000 or so distinct CDR3 sequences, 25% were seen once, and the ten largest hold 9.4%. Study results and caveats: With donor CMV status unknown, expanded clonotype changes were possibly confounded.

Total RNA was extracted at no less than 5 micrograms per sample. In addition, the sample was reused for a study of T cells of mothers and their children. As reported in that work: For each mother, over 8 million TCR beta CDR3 reads were obtained, and for each child, approximately 3 million.

Sequencing was performed on blood. The source of this sequence is a boy between 5 and 17 years old in good health. The chain carries TRBV29-1 and TRBJ2-3, with a weak D call TRBD1 (6 bases). CDR3 loop: CSAGAGTNTDTQYF. The CDR3 coding sequence is TGCAGCGCTGGAGCCGGGACAAACACAGATACGCAGTATTTT.